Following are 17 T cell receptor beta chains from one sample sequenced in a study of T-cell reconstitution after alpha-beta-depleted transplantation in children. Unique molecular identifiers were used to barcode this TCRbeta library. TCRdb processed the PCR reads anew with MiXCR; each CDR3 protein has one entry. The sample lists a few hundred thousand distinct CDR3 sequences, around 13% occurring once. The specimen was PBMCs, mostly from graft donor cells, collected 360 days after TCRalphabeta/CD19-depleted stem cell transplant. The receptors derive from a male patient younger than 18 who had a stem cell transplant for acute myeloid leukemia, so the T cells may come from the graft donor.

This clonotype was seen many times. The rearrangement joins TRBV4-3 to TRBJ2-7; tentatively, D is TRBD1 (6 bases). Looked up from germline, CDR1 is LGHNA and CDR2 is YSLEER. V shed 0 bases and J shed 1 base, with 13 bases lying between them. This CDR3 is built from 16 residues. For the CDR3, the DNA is TGCGCCAGCAGCCAAGACGCATTGGGGGCTTCCTACGAGCAGTACTTC. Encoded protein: CASSQDALGASYEQYF.

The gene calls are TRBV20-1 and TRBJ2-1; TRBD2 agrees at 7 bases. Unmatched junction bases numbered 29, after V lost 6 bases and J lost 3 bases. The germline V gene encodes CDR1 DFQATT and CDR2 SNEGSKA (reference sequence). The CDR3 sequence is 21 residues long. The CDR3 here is CSAKRWGGGTSNKGGYNEQFF. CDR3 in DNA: TGCAGTGCCAAAAGGTGGGGGGGAGGTACTAGCAACAAGGGAGGCTACAATGAGCAGTTCTTC.

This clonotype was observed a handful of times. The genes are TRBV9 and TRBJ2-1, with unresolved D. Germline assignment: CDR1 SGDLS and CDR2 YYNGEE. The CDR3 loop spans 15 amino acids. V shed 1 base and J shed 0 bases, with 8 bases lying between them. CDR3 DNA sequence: TGTGCCAGCAGCGTAAGTTGGAGCTCCTACAATGAGCAGTTCTTC. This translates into CASSVSWSSYNEQFF.

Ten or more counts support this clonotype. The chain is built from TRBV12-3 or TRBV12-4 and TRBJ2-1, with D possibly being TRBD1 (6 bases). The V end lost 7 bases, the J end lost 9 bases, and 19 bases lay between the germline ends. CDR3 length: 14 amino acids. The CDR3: CASIPRGRVGEQFF. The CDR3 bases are TGTGCCAGCATTCCCAGGGGACGGGTGGGTGAGCAGTTCTTC.

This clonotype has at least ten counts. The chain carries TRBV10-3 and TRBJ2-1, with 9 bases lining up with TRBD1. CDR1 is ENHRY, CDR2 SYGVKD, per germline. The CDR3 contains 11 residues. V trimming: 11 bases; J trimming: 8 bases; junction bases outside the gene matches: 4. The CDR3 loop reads CAVTGGHEQFF. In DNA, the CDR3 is TGTGCCGTAACAGGGGGCCATGAGCAGTTCTTC.

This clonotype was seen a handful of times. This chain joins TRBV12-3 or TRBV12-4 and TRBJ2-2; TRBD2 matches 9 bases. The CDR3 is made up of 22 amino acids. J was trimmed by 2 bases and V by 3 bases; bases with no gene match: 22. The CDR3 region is CASSFTWGAGGSGSPNTGELFF. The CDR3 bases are TGTGCCAGCAGTTTTACTTGGGGCGCAGGGGGTAGCGGGAGTCCAAACACCGGGGAGCTGTTTTTT.

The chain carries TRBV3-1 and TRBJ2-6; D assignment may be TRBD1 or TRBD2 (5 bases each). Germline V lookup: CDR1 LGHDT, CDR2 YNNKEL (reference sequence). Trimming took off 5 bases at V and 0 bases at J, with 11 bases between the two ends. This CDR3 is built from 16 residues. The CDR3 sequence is CASSYGGASGANVLTF. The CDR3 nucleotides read TGTGCCAGCAGCTATGGGGGAGCCTCTGGGGCCAACGTCCTGACTTTC.

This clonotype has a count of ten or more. CDR3: CAISEGQTNQPQHF. The CDR3 nucleotides are TGTGCCATCAGTGAGGGGCAAACAAATCAGCCCCAGCATTTT. The genes are TRBV10-3 and TRBJ1-5; D gene ambiguous. This CDR3 contains 14 residues. Trimming removed 2 bases at V and 4 bases at J, with 9 bases between. Germline CDR1 is ENHRY and CDR2 is SYGVKD.

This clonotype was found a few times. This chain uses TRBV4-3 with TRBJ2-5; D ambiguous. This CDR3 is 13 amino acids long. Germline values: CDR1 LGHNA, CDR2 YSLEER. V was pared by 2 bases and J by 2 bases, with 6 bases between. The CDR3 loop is CASSQTKQETQYF. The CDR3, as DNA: TGCGCCAGCAGCCAAACGAAACAAGAGACCCAGTACTTC.

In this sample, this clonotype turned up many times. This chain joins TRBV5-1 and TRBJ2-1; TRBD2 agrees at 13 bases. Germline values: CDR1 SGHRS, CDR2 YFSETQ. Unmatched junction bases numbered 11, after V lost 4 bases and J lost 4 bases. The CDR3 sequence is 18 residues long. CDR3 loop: CASSRSKPGLAGYNEQFF. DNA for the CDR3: TGCGCCAGCAGCCGGAGCAAGCCGGGACTAGCGGGATACAATGAGCAGTTCTTC.

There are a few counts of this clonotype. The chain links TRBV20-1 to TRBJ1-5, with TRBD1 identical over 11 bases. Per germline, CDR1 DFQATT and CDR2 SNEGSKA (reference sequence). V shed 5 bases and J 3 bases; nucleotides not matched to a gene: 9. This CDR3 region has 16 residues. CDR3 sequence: CSAPIWTGGSNQPQHF. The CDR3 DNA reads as TGCAGTGCTCCGATTTGGACAGGGGGCTCCAATCAGCCCCAGCATTTT.

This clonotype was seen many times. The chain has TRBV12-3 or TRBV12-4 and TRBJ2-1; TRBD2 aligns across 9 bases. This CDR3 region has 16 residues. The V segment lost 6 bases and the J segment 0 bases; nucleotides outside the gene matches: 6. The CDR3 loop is CASSPLAGVSYNEQFF. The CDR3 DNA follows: TGTGCCAGCAGCCCATTAGCGGGAGTCTCCTACAATGAGCAGTTCTTC.

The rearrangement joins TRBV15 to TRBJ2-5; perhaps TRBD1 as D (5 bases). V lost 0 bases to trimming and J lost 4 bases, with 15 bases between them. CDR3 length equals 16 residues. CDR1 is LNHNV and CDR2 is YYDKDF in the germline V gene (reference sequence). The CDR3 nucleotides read TGTGCCACCAGCAGAGATCCGTGTGGTAGGGGAGAGACCCAGTACTTC. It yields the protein CATSRDPCGRGETQYF. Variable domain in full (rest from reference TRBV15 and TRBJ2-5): DAMVIQNPRYQVTQFGKPVTLSCSQTLNHNVMYWYQQKSSQAPKLLFHYYDKDFNNEADTPDNFQSRRPNTSFCFLDIRSPGLGDTAMYLCATSRDPCGRGETQYFGPGTRLLVL.

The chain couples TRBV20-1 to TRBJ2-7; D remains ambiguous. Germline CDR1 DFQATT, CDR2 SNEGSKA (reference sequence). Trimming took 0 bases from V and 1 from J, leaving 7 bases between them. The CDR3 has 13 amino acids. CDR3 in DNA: TGCAGTGCTAGAGATCACGGTTCCTACGAGCAGTACTTC. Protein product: CSARDHGSYEQYF.

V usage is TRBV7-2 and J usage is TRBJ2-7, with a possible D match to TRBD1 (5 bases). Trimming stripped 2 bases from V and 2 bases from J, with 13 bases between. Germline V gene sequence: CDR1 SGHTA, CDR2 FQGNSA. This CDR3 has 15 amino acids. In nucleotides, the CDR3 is TGTGCCAGCAGCTTAAGCAGGGTCGTAACCTACGAGCAGTACTTC. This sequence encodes CASSLSRVVTYEQYF.

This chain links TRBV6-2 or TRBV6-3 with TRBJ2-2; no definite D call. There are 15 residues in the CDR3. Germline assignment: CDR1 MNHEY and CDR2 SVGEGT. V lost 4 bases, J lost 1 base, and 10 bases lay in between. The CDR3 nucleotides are TGTGCCAGCAGTTGGGTCTCAGTGAACACCGGGGAGCTGTTTTTT. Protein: CASSWVSVNTGELFF.

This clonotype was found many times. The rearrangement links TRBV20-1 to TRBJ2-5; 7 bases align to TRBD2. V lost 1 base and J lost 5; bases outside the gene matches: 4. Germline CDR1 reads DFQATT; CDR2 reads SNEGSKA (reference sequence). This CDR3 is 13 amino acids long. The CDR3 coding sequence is TGCAGTGCTAGAGGGGAGGGGCCGGAGACCCAGTACTTC. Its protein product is CSARGEGPETQYF.